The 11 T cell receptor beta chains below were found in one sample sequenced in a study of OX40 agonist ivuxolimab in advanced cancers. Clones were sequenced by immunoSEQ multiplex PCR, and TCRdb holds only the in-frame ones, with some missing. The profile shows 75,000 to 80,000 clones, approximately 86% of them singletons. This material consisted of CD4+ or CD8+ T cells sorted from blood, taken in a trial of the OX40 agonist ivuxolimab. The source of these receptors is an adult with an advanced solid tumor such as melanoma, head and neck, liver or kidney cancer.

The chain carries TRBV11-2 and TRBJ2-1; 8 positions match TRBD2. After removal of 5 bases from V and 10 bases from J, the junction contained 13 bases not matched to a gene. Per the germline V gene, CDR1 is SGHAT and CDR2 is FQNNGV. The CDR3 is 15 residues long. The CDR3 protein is CASSPDSGVRMEQFF. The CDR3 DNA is TGTGCCAGCAGCCCCGATAGCGGGGTCCGTATGGAGCAGTTCTTC. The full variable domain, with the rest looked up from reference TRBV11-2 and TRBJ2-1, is EAGVAQSPRYKIIEKRQSVAFWCNPISGHATLYWYQQILGQGPKLLIQFQNNGVVDDSQLPKDRFSAERLKGVDSTLKIQPAKLEDSAVYLCASSPDSGVRMEQFFGPGTRLTVL.

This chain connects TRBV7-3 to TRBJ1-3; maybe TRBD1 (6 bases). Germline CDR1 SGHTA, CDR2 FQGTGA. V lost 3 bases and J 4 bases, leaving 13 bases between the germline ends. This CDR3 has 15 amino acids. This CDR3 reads CASSFRGGGGNTIYF. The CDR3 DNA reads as TGTGCCAGCAGCTTCAGGGGAGGAGGGGGAAACACCATATATTTT.

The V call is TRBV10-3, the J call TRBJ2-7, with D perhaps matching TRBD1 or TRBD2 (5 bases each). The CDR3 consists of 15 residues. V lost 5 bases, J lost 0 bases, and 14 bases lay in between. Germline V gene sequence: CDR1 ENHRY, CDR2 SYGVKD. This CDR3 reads CAISTGPGGSYEQYF. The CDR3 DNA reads TGTGCCATCAGTACCGGGCCTGGGGGCTCCTACGAGCAGTACTTC.

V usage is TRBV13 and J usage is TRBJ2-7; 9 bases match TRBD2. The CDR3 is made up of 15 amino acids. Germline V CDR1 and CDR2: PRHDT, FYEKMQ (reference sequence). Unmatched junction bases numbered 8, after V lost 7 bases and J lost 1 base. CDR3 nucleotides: TGTGCCAGCAAGGCCCGGACTAGCGTTTCCTACGAGCAGTACTTC. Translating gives CASKARTSVSYEQYF. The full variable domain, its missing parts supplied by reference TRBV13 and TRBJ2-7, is AAGVIQSPRHLIKEKRETATLKCYPIPRHDTVYWYQQGPGQDPQFLISFYEKMQSDKGSIPDRFSAQQFSDYHSELNMSSLELGDSALYFCASKARTSVSYEQYFGPGTRLTVT.

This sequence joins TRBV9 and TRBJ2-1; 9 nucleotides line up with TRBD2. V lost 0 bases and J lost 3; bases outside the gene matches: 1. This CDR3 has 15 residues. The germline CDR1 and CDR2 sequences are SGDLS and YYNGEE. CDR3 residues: CASSVGSGSYNEQFF. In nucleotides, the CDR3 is TGTGCCAGCAGCGTAGGTAGCGGGAGCTACAATGAGCAGTTCTTC.

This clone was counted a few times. CDR3 region: CAWSAGENTEAFF. The CDR3 coding sequence is TGTGCCTGGAGTGCAGGGGAGAACACTGAAGCTTTCTTT. The chain recombines TRBV30 with TRBJ1-1, with a possible D match to TRBD1 (6 bases). The CDR3 has 13 residues. Germline values: CDR1 GTSNPN, CDR2 SVGIG (reference sequence). Trimming stripped 1 base from V and 1 base from J, with 7 bases between.

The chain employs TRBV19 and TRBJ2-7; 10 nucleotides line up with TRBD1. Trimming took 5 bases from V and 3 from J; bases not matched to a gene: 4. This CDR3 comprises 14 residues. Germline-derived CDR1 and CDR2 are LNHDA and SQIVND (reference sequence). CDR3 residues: CASSFRDRGYEQYF. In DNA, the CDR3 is TGTGCCAGTAGTTTCCGGGACAGGGGCTACGAGCAGTACTTC. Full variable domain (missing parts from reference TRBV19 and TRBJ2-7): DGGITQSPKYLFRKEGQNVTLSCEQNLNHDAMYWYRQDPGQGLRLIYYSQIVNDFQKGDIAEGYSVSREKKESFPLTVTSAQKNPTAFYLCASSFRDRGYEQYFGPGTRLTVT.

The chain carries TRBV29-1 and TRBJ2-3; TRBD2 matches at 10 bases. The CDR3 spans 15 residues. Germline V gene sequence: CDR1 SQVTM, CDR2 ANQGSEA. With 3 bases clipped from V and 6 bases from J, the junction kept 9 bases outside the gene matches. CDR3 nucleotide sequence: TGCAGCGTTGAGGCTAGCGGGGGCACCCAGGATACGCAGTATTTT. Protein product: CSVEASGGTQDTQYF.

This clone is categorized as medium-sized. The CDR3 sequence: CASSEYPIKHEQYF. For the CDR3, the DNA is TGTGCCAGCAGTGAGTATCCCATCAAGCACGAGCAGTACTTC. This chain uses TRBV6-1 with TRBJ2-7; D not resolved. CDR1 is MNHNS, CDR2 SASEGT, per germline. This CDR3 contains 14 residues. Trimming cost V 3 bases and J 5 bases, with 14 bases left between them.

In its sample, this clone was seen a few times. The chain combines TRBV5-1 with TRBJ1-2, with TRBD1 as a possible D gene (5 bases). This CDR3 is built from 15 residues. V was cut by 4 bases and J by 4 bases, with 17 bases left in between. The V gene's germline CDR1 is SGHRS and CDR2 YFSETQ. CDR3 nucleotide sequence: TGCGCCAGCAGCATTGGGGATGAGACAGTCTATGGCTACACCTTC. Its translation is CASSIGDETVYGYTF.

In nucleotides, the CDR3 is TGTGCCAGCAGTTACTCGTCGGCTAACACTGAAGCTTTCTTT. Encoded protein: CASSYSSANTEAFF. This chain joins TRBV6-5 and TRBJ1-1; D is ambiguous. The CDR3 spans 14 residues. V lost 0 bases to trimming and J lost 2 bases, with 7 bases between them. The germline V gene has CDR1 MNHEY and CDR2 SVGAGI.